This section outlines one T cell receptor (beta chain) sequence together with its context. Its target antigen remains unknown. No much larger clonotype is one base removed from it; base qualities were not supplied. This record comes from a study of CD8+CD57+ T cells in acquired aplastic anemia (dated by TCRdb to the late 2010s). Background on the whole study: On average, sorted CD4+ and CD8+ cells yielded 2.5 to 3.5 ug of extracted DNA, with a range of about 0.17 to 27.4 ug. Mean read counts for healthy donor samples were around 10 million for CD4+ cells and some 11 million for CD8+ cells. Overall study results and their limits: Fewer than 35 CD8+ CDR3 sequences were found to be shared between patients and controls, but these sequences appeared to be highly expressed in patients and within the immunodominant clones of the patients. No significant difference in CD8+ Simpson's diversity was found between patients and healthy controls (P=0.060).

TCR repertoires of sorted CD4+ and CD8+ blood T cells from severe aplastic anemia patients and healthy subjects were deep-sequenced in the study. Ficoll-Paque density gradient centrifugation was used to isolate peripheral blood mononuclear cells. Before DNA extraction, CD4+ and CD8+ T cells were sorted with FACS or magnetic beads. Genomic DNA served as template for TCR beta VDJ combination and CDR3 sequence profiling. An Illumina HiSeq 2000 was the platform used for TCR repertoire sequencing. As for the authors' bioinformatics: TRBV/TRBJ rearrangement plots, CDR3 size and DJ length profiles, and Simpson's diversity index were used to assess repertoires. Whichever DNA sequence was most abundant in the deep sequencing data was defined as the immunodominant clone. CDR3 amino acid sequences were checked for sharing across subjects and were also compared against the VDJdb database and published repertoires. In-frame beta chains were kept once TCRdb had trimmed the public reads at Q25 with fastp and called clones with MiXCR. Here each entry gathers all rows of one CDR3 protein and keeps the most common genes and DNA. These V and J calls derive from TCRdb rather than the authors' analysis. This sample holds 150,000 or so distinct CDR3 sequences; 60% to 70% were observed only once. The top ten hold 45% to 55% of the sample.

This TCR was recovered from a human donor in good health. Material for sequencing was sorted CD4+, CD8+, or CD8+CD57+ T cells (not recorded which) from PBMCs.

At the DNA level, the sequence is TGTGCCATCAGTTGGATCAACACTGAAGCTTTCTTT. Translated, it reads CAISWINTEAFF. The V gene is TRBV10-3 and the J gene is TRBJ1-1; a confident D gene designation cannot be given. CDR1 ENHRY and CDR2 SYGVKD were looked up in the germline V gene. V loses 5 bases, J loses 2 bases, and the germline ends lie 6 bases apart. Its CDR3 holds 12 amino acids, cysteine through phenylalanine. Only the CDR3 portion is preserved as DNA: 36 bases, with reading frame beginning at the first base.